A single sample gave rise to the 10 T cell receptor beta chains below, sequenced in a study of blood T cells in healthy people across ages. Next came a second PCR, run for about 6 to 11 cycles, which used a sample-barcoded 5' primer along with a J-beta primer mix. TCRdb re-called the 5' RACE reads with MiXCR, one entry per CDR3 protein. The data contain some 880,000 distinct CDR3 sequences, 30% to 45% of them seen just once; the ten biggest clones take up 10% to 15%. The specimen sequenced was blood. The receptors derive from a man aged 18 to 35 in good health.

The chain employs TRBV12-3 or TRBV12-4 and TRBJ2-4; 10 nucleotides match TRBD1. The tail of the sequence fits TRBJ2-7 better, so the J call may be wrong. This CDR3 has 15 amino acids. The CDR3 bases are TGTGCCAGCAGCCCACCCGACAGGGGGCTTTACGAGCAGTACTTC. This encodes CASSPPDRGLYEQYF.

The chain combines TRBV28 with TRBJ2-4; perhaps TRBD2 as D (5 bases). The V gene's germline CDR1 is MDHEN and CDR2 SYDVKM. CDR3 size: 12 residues. The CDR3 loop reads CVYSGAKNIQYF. CDR3 DNA sequence: TGTGTTTATTCGGGGGCCAAAAACATTCAGTACTTC.

This clonotype was picked up a small number of times. This may be a read error, as it is one base from a much larger clone. This rearrangement joins TRBV12-3 or TRBV12-4 to TRBJ2-1; the D is unclear. This CDR3 has 12 amino acids. CDR3: CAGSPTPAGPFF. CDR3 in DNA: TGTGCCGGCAGTCCGACCCCCGCAGGTCCGTTCTTC.

This clonotype was detected ten times or more. The V gene is TRBV12-3 or TRBV12-4, the J gene TRBJ2-4; tentatively, D is TRBD1 (7 bases). This CDR3 region has 14 residues. The V end was cut by 10 bases, the J end by 6 bases, with 19 bases between. CDR3 residues: CATTTGDSRNIQYF. In nucleotides, the CDR3 is TGTGCCACAACTACAGGGGACTCCAGAAACATTCAGTACTTC.

This clonotype was observed a handful of times. This rearrangement joins TRBV5-1 to TRBJ1-4; D remains ambiguous. V was cut by 4 bases and J by 5 bases, with 12 bases left in between. This CDR3 has 14 amino acids. The germline V gene has CDR1 SGHRS and CDR2 YFSETQ. CDR3 nucleotide sequence: TGCGCCAGCAGCAGCATGACGGGAAATGAAAAACTGTTTTTT. Translation gives CASSSMTGNEKLFF.

As for this clonotype: One base away lies a much larger clone, so this may be a sequencing read error. The chain couples TRBV5-1 to TRBJ2-1; D uncertain. Per germline, CDR1 SGHRS and CDR2 YFSETQ. The CDR3 runs 16 residues. Trimming removed 4 bases at V and 0 bases at J, with 14 bases between. CDR3 bases: TGCGCCAGCAGCCCAAAACAGCCCAGCTCCTACAATGAGCAGTTCTTC. It codes for CASSPKQPSSYNEQFF.

V usage is TRBV13 and J usage is TRBJ2-7; D unresolved. TRBJ2-5 matches the DNA end more closely, so the J call is doubtful. The CDR3 has 12 residues. Germline loops: CDR1 PRHDT, CDR2 FYEKMQ (reference sequence). This chain's CDR3 is CASRETGETQYF. In DNA form, the CDR3 reads TGTGCCAGTAGAGAGACCGGGGAGACCCAGTACTTC.

The chain recombines TRBV7-9 with TRBJ1-4; unclear D gene. The CDR3 length is 14 residues. V lost 6 bases to trimming and J lost 4 bases, with 12 bases between them. The germline gives CDR1 SEHNR, CDR2 FQNEAQ (reference sequence). The CDR3 protein is CASSPVGFNEKLFF. CDR3 in DNA: TGTGCCAGCAGTCCGGTAGGATTTAATGAAAAACTGTTTTTT.

This chain joins TRBV10-3 and TRBJ1-1, with D perhaps matching TRBD1 (5 bases). Germline-derived CDR1 and CDR2 are ENHRY and SYGVKD. V dropped 11 bases and J dropped 3 bases, with 19 bases sitting between them. The CDR3 runs to 14 residues. The CDR3 sequence: CAAGPGGGDTEAFF. The CDR3 nucleotides are TGTGCCGCCGGCCCGGGGGGAGGAGACACTGAAGCTTTCTTT.

The V call is TRBV2, the J call TRBJ2-5, with D possibly matching TRBD1 (5 bases). Per germline, CDR1 SNHLY and CDR2 FYNNEI. The CDR3 has 14 amino acids. V shed 3 bases and J shed 2 bases, with 10 bases lying between them. CDR3 amino acids: CASSEEAGQETQYF. The DNA for the CDR3 is TGTGCCAGCAGTGAGGAAGCAGGGCAAGAGACCCAGTACTTC. The full variable domain, rest sourced from reference TRBV2 and TRBJ2-5, is EPEVTQTPSHQVTQMGQEVILRCVPISNHLYFYWYRQILGQKVEFLVSFYNNEISEKSEIFDDQFSVERPDGSNFTLKIRSTKLEDSAMYFCASSEEAGQETQYFGPGTRLLVL.